This T cell receptor (beta chain) was sequenced for a study of blood T cell repertoires in COVID-19. Overall study: Whether acute or convalescent, the COVID-19 samples came from the United States, Italy and Spain. PBMCs, B-cell-depleted T cells, or T cells provided the cDNA or gDNA that made up the material.

The CDR3 runs 13 residues. The V and J ends lost 0 bases and 5 bases respectively, with 10 bases between them. CDR1 is GTSNPN and CDR2 is SVGIG in the germline V gene (reference sequence). Assay: immunoSEQ multiplex PCR; the TCRdb copy retains only in-frame clones and omits some. The repertoire has over 200,000 clones, about 90% of them found once; the top ten carry roughly 2%. This clone was counted a few times. This sample also contains other DNA sequences that code for the same CDR3. V usage is TRBV30 and J usage is TRBJ2-5, with D perhaps matching TRBD1 (5 bases). The sequenced sample consisted of peripheral blood. This receptor was identified in a man aged 35-49 years with active or convalescent COVID-19. The CDR3 spells CAWSVRTRETQYF. DNA for the CDR3: TGTGCCTGGAGTGTTCGGACACGGGAGACCCAGTACTTC. Combining the CDR3 with reference TRBV30 and TRBJ2-5 gives the whole variable domain SQTIHQWPATLVQPVGSPLSLECTVEGTSNPNLYWYRQAAGRGLQLLFYSVGIGQISSEVPQNLSASRPQDRQFILSSKKLLLSDSGFYLCAWSVRTRETQYFGPGTRLLVL.